A selection of T cell receptor beta chains follows, all from one sample in a study of blood T cells in healthy people across ages. In TCRdb, the 5' RACE reads were re-called with MiXCR into one record per CDR3 protein. There are roughly 500,000 distinct CDR3 sequences in the sample; around 24% occur only once, and around 10% lies in the top ten. These data are also associated with another study on T cells of mothers and their children.

The sequenced sample was blood. The receptors here all came from a boy between 10 and 17 years old in good health. Both conserved end residues are part of each CDR3. The order of the fields is D gene, J gene, clone size, V gene, CDR3 DNA, CDR3 protein. D genes are given only for firm matches. Expanded clones get a size class; other rows say once, few or many, or leave the size out.

>.|TRBJ2-1|few|TRBV28
TGTGCCAGCAGCTGGGCGCCGGATTACTCCTACAATGAGCAGTTCTTC
CASSWAPDYSYNEQFF
>.|TRBJ1-5|few|TRBV20-1
TGCAGTGCACACGACAACGACCCGTACAATCAGCCCCAGCATTTT
CSAHDNDPYNQPQHF
>.|TRBJ2-2|.|TRBV28
TGTGCCAGCAGTCCACGTGTAGGAAACACCGGGGAGCTGTTTTTT
CASSPRVGNTGELFF
>TRBD1|TRBJ2-1|.|TRBV5-4
TGTGCCAGCAGCTTGCTACAGGGGGCTGTTAATGAGCAGTTCTTC
CASSLLQGAVNEQFF
>.|TRBJ2-4|.|TRBV10-3
TGTGCCATCAGTGAGTCCGACAATCTAGCCAAAAACATTCAGTACTTC
CAISESDNLAKNIQYF
>.|TRBJ1-4|.|TRBV7-2
TGTGCCAGCAGCTTAGTGGGACGGCGGGTCAGAAATGAAAAACTGTTTTTT
CASSLVGRRVRNEKLFF
>.|TRBJ2-7|.|TRBV7-3
TGTGCCAGCAGCTTAACGGCGGGGAACTACGAGCAGTACTTC
CASSLTAGNYEQYF
>.|TRBJ1-5|.|TRBV19
TGTGCCAGTAGTATTGGGCTAGGCAATCAGCCCCAGCATTTT
CASSIGLGNQPQHF
>.|TRBJ1-6|.|TRBV5-1
TGCGCCAGCAGTCGGGACCTGAGCTCCTATAATTCACCCCTCCACTTT
CASSRDLSSYNSPLHF
>.|TRBJ1-2|.|TRBV6-5
TGTGCCAGCAGTTACTCCGGGACTTATGGCTACACCTTC
CASSYSGTYGYTF
>.|TRBJ2-6|few|TRBV6-6
TGTGCCAGCAGTTATTGGAGCTCTGGGGCCAACGTCCTGACTTTC
CASSYWSSGANVLTF
>.|TRBJ2-1|few|TRBV28
TGTGCCAGCAGTTTCCCTCCTCTGCTCCGGGCTACGCACTCCTACAATGAGCAGTTCTTC
CASSFPPLLRATHSYNEQFF
>.|TRBJ2-7|.|TRBV19
TGTGCCAGTAGTATATATCGGGGGCCAAACTACGAGCAGTACTTC
CASSIYRGPNYEQYF
>TRBD1|TRBJ2-2|few|TRBV20-1
TGCAGTGCTCGGGACAGTGGGACCGGGGAGCTGTTTTTT
CSARDSGTGELFF
>.|TRBJ1-5|.|TRBV27
TGTGTCAGCAGTTTAGGGGCAGGTTCCGATCAGCCCCAGCATTTT
CVSSLGAGSDQPQHF
>TRBD2|TRBJ2-1|.|TRBV6-2/TRBV6-3
TGTGCCAGCAGTCAGGGACTAGCGGCCTACAATGAGCAGTTCTTC
CASSQGLAAYNEQFF
>TRBD1|TRBJ2-7|few|TRBV18
TGTGCCAGCTCAGCCGGGGTGCGGGACAGGCCTTACGAGCAGTACTTC
CASSAGVRDRPYEQYF
>TRBD1|TRBJ2-3|many|TRBV6-6
TGTGCCAGCAGTTACTCGACGGGACAGGGGGCCACAGATACGCAGTATTTT
CASSYSTGQGATDTQYF
>.|TRBJ2-5|few|TRBV3-1
TGTGCCAGCAGTCGGAATAAAGAGACCCAGTACTTC
CASSRNKETQYF
>.|TRBJ2-7|few|TRBV7-2
TGTGCCAGCAGCCGACAATCCGGTCGGCCCTACGAGCAGTACTTC
CASSRQSGRPYEQYF
>TRBD1|TRBJ1-1|.|TRBV24-1
TGTGCCACCCGGGACAGGGGAAGGGGCACTGAAGCTTTCTTT
CATRDRGRGTEAFF
>TRBD2|TRBJ2-7|few|TRBV25-1
TGTGCCAGCAGTGGGCTTACCGGGACTAGCGACTACGAGCAGTACTTC
CASSGLTGTSDYEQYF
>.|TRBJ1-1|few|TRBV12-3/TRBV12-4
TGTGCCAGCGGATGGACCGGGACGGACACTGAAGCTTTCTTT
CASGWTGTDTEAFF
>.|TRBJ1-1|few|TRBV9
TGTGCCAGCAGCGTAGATGTGTTTGGCAACACTGAAGCTTTCTTT
CASSVDVFGNTEAFF
>TRBD2|TRBJ2-3|once|TRBV7-2
TGTGCCAGCAGCTGGGAGGGTTACACAGATACGCAGTATTTT
CASSWEGYTDTQYF
>.|TRBJ2-5|few|TRBV27
TGTGCCAGCAGCGGAGGGATCACTCTGGGAGAGACCCAGTACTTC
CASSGGITLGETQYF
>TRBD2|TRBJ2-1|few|TRBV12-3/TRBV12-4
TGTGCCAGCAAATCTAGCGGGAGTGCCTACAATGAGCAGTTCTTC
CASKSSGSAYNEQFF
>.|TRBJ1-3|few|TRBV5-1
TGCGCCAGCAGCTTGGAGGGGCTCGGAAACACCATATATTTT
CASSLEGLGNTIYF